Presented here are 10 T cell receptor beta chains from one specimen sequenced in a study of T cells in Graves' hyperthyroidism and ophthalmopathy. Template material for amplifying TCR beta CDR3 regions consisted of RNA transcripts. The HTBI primer set drove a first-round RT-PCR of the TCR CDR3. Via MiXCR, TCRdb re-called the multiplex PCR reads, giving one row per CDR3 protein. The repertoire consists of about 110,000 distinct CDR3 sequences, with about 17% occurring once and the leading ten covering about 42%. Sequencing was done on a sample of blood. These receptors all stem from a woman aged 45-60 years with Graves' hyperthyroidism.

The sample holds many counts of this clonotype. CDR3 sequence reads: CASSSLGGLAKNIQYF. Here the CDR3 DNA reads TGTGCCAGCAGCTCCTTAGGGGGACTAGCCAAAAACATTCAGTACTTC. This chain joins TRBV5-8 and TRBJ2-4; possibly TRBD1 or TRBD2 for D (6 bases each). The V gene's germline CDR1 is SGHTS and CDR2 YDEGEE. Trimming cost V 3 bases and J 0 bases, with 13 bases left between them. This CDR3 has 16 residues. The whole variable domain, filled in from reference TRBV5-8 and TRBJ2-4, reads EAGVTQSPTHLIKTRGQQATLRCSPISGHTSVYWYQQALGLGLQFLLWYDEGEERNRGNFPPRFSGRQFPNYSSELNVNALELEDSALYLCASSSLGGLAKNIQYFGAGTRLSVL.

This clonotype was seen repeatedly, ten times or more. The chain combines TRBV7-2 with TRBJ2-2, with TRBD2 matching 9 bases. The CDR3 sequence is 16 residues long. The V and J ends lost 3 bases and 3 bases, in that order; junction bases with no gene match: 5. Germline CDR1 SGHTA, CDR2 FQGNSA. CDR3 protein: CASSFWREGYTGELFF. CDR3 in DNA: TGTGCCAGCAGCTTTTGGCGGGAGGGCTACACCGGGGAGCTGTTTTTT.

This clonotype was counted many times. The chain links TRBV15 to TRBJ2-7, with 8 nucleotides matching TRBD1. Per germline, CDR1 LNHNV and CDR2 YYDKDF (reference sequence). J gave up 5 bases and V 1 base, and 10 bases lay outside the gene matches. The CDR3 contains 16 residues. CDR3 nucleotides: TGTGCCACCAGCAGAGTCCCTCGGACAGGGCCAAACGAGCAGTACGTC. The encoded protein is CATSRVPRTGPNEQYV.

This chain links TRBV12-3 or TRBV12-4 with TRBJ2-1, with 7 bases lining up with TRBD2. The V and J ends lost 1 base and 15 bases, in that order; junction bases with no gene match: 6. The CDR3 is made up of 12 amino acids. The CDR3 sequence is CASSLGGRGWFF. The DNA for the CDR3 is TGTGCCAGCAGTTTAGGTGGGAGGGGTTGGTTCTTC.

This clonotype was seen many times. This chain links TRBV6-1 with TRBJ1-5; no clear D. The V gene lost 6 bases and the J gene lost 5 bases, with 5 bases spanning the gap. This CDR3 contains 11 residues. CDR1 MNHNS and CDR2 SASEGT come from the germline V gene. CDR3 in amino acids: CASRVDQPQHF. CDR3 in DNA: TGTGCCAGCAGGGTGGATCAGCCCCAGCATTTT.

This clonotype occurred many times. For the CDR3, the DNA is TGTGCCAGCTCACCACCCACGAACAGGGACACAGATACGCAGTATTTT. Protein: CASSPPTNRDTDTQYF. The V call is TRBV18, the J call TRBJ2-3, with a tentative D call TRBD1 (6 bases). The CDR3 is 16 residues long. Germline loops: CDR1 KGHSH, CDR2 LQKENI. V lost 0 bases and J 2 bases, leaving 12 bases between the germline ends.

In its sample, this clonotype was seen many times. V gene TRBV3-1 combines with J gene TRBJ2-5; D is perhaps TRBD1 or TRBD2 (6 bases each). Germline V gene sequence: CDR1 LGHDT, CDR2 YNNKEL (reference sequence). V was cut by 4 bases and J by 4 bases, with 16 bases left in between. The CDR3 is 15 residues long. CDR3 region: CASSLRGASGETQYF. The CDR3 DNA reads as TGTGCCAGCAGCCTAAGGGGGGCCTCTGGAGAGACCCAGTACTTC.

In its sample, this clonotype was seen many times. V is TRBV18 and J is TRBJ2-7, with 7 bases fitting TRBD2. Germline CDR1 is KGHSH and CDR2 is LQKENI. This CDR3 spans 14 amino acids. V lost 2 bases to trimming and J lost 4 bases; unmatched junction nucleotides: 5. The DNA for the CDR3 is TGTGCCAGCTCACCAGGGGCTAGCGGATACGAGCAGTACGTC. This gives the protein CASSPGASGYEQYV.

Ten or more counts support this clonotype. The chain is built from TRBV9 and TRBJ2-5; 9 nucleotides align to TRBD1. CDR3 length: 15 amino acids. Germline CDR1 is SGDLS and CDR2 is YYNGEE. J lost 4 bases, V lost 4 bases, and 8 bases had no gene match. CDR3 DNA: TGTGCCAGCAGCACGGGACAGGGAGGCCCAGAGACCCAGTACTTC. Translated, it gives CASSTGQGGPETQYF.

This clonotype was seen ten or more times. The chain joins TRBV28 to TRBJ1-3, with a tentative D call TRBD1 (5 bases). V lost 1 base and J 4 bases, leaving 11 bases between the germline ends. CDR3 length equals 15 residues. Germline-derived CDR1 and CDR2 are MDHEN and SYDVKM. This CDR3 is CASSLSGRLGNTIYF. The CDR3, as DNA: TGTGCCAGCAGTTTATCGGGACGGTTGGGAAACACCATATATTTT.